This T cell receptor (beta chain) was captured by sequencing in a study of T cells expressing NK-cell markers. Looking at the study overall: Repertoire data for TCR beta were derived from sorted T cells (CD3+CD56+NKG2C+, CD3+CD56+NKG2C- and CD3+CD56-NKG2C+). General study points: Leadership of the CD3+CD56-NKG2C+ fraction also belonged to these clonotypes in four donors.

A word on this clonotype: What it binds is unknown.

Per the germline V gene, CDR1 is MNHEY and CDR2 is SMNVEV (reference sequence). This CDR3 has 14 amino acids. Each CDR3 protein gets one entry in TCRdb, which reprocessed the 5' RACE reads and gives no DNA. This table lists fewer than 400,000 distinct CDR3 sequences. The sequence was collected from a woman aged 50 to 60 in good health. The chain couples TRBV27 to TRBJ2-7; checking the TCRdb D call of TRBD1 is not possible without DNA. The sequenced sample was blood T cells: a sorted CD56 or NKG2C T cell subset, CD4+ or CD8+ T cells, or bulk PBMC T cells (not recorded which). The CDR3 protein is CASSHTGGTYEQYF.